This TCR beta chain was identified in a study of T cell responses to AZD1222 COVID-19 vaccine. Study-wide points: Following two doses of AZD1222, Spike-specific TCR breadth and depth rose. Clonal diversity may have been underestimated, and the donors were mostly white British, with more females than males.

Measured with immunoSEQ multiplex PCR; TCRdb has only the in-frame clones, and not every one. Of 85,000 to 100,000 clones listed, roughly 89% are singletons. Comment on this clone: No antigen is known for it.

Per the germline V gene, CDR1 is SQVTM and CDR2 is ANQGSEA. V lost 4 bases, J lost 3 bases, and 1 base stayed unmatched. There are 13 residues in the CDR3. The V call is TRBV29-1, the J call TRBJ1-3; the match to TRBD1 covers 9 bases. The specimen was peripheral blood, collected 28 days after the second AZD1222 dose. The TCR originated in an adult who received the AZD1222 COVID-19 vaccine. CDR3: CSVGTGVGNTIYF. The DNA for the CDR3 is TGCAGCGTTGGGACAGGGGTTGGAAACACCATATATTTT.